Listed below are T cell receptor beta chains from one sample, sequenced in a study of blood T cell repertoires in COVID-19. This table comes from immunoSEQ multiplex PCR, and its TCRdb copy is limited to in-frame clones, with some not included. The table lists around 290,000 clones, about 86% of them singletons. The sequenced sample was peripheral blood. The receptors here all came from a woman between 65 and 79 years old with COVID-19, enrolled during active disease. CDR3s leave out the opening cysteine and the closing phenylalanine or tryptophan. A D gene is named only where the DNA matches it firmly.

V gene,D gene,CDR3 length,J gene,CDR3 protein
TRBV7-2,TRBD2,14,TRBJ2-7,ASSLAGTSGGKEQY
TRBV5-1,-,9,TRBJ2-7,ASSQGSEQY
TRBV9,TRBD1,12,TRBJ2-3,ASSQGQGGDTQY
TRBV24-1,TRBD2,16,TRBJ2-3,ATSDFTSGVRLTDTQY
TRBV4-2,-,14,TRBJ1-2,ASSQEMAVSNYGYT
TRBV3-1/TRBV3-2,-,12,TRBJ2-7,ASSQVGTSYEQY
TRBV18,TRBD1,16,TRBJ1-1,ASSPRRPGGIFDTEAF
TRBV19,-,13,TRBJ1-4,ASSATRATNEKLF
TRBV19,TRBD1,13,TRBJ2-7,ASSSSPGQRNEQY
TRBV19,TRBD1,11,TRBJ1-2,ASSRGQELGYT
TRBV24-1,-,11,TRBJ1-5,ATPPIGAQPQH
TRBV6-4,TRBD2,11,TRBJ2-1,ASSATSGSEQF
TRBV2,-,12,TRBJ2-3,ASSLSTSTDTQY
TRBV4-1,TRBD2,15,TRBJ2-1,ASKGLAGGSTYNEQF
TRBV29-1,-,12,TRBJ1-2,SVWSGASVYGYT
TRBV28,-,12,TRBJ1-3,ASSSPQTRGTIY
TRBV5-1,TRBD1,13,TRBJ1-1,ASSVTGGRDTEAF
TRBV4-2,-,11,TRBJ2-1,ASSQGLTDSQF
TRBV30,TRBD1,12,TRBJ2-5,AWSYGTAMQTQY
TRBV4-1,-,13,TRBJ1-1,ASTLSRVGNTEAF
TRBV13,-,13,TRBJ2-1,ASSLGEAAYNEQF
TRBV6-5,-,11,TRBJ2-5,ASSLSWRETQY
TRBV9,TRBD1,12,TRBJ2-2,ASRGTGGDGELF
TRBV5-1,-,11,TRBJ1-1,ASSSLGNTEAF
TRBV27,-,14,TRBJ1-4,ASSSSWTGVNEKLF
TRBV25-1,-,10,TRBJ1-6,ASSTWASPLH
TRBV4-2,TRBD1,13,TRBJ1-4,ASSRILTGNEKLF
TRBV3-1/TRBV3-2,TRBD2,16,TRBJ2-5,ASSLSQGLAGGGETQY
TRBV5-4,TRBD1,14,TRBJ1-6,ASSSGQGTYNSPLH
TRBV19,-,12,TRBJ2-3,ASRTPGDTDTQY
TRBV9,TRBD2,14,TRBJ2-5,ASSASSGGAPETQY